This is a list of T cell receptor beta chains from one sample in a study of blood T cell repertoires in COVID-19. Sequencing was performed with immunoSEQ multiplex PCR; in TCRdb, only in-frame clones are kept and a portion is missing. This table has over 80,000 clones, around nine tenths appearing once. Sequenced input: peripheral blood. Source of these receptors: a man over 45 with acute or convalescent COVID-19. Both conserved end residues are part of each CDR3. D genes are given only for firm matches. The size field is filled for only some rows; it gives once, few, many or a size class.

TRBJ2-2 - TRBV24-1 TRBD1 CATSDPSTGRTGELFF TGTGCCACCAGTGACCCGTCGACAGGGCGGACCGGGGAGCTGTTTTTT
TRBJ2-7 - TRBV5-1 - CASSFGPPSYEQYF TGCGCCAGCAGCTTTGGGCCACCTTCCTACGAGCAGTACTTC
TRBJ2-1 - TRBV7-9 TRBD2 CASSSNSGRTYNEQFF TGTGCCAGCAGTTCGAATAGCGGGAGGACCTACAATGAGCAGTTCTTC
TRBJ2-1 - TRBV5-1 - CASSLVSGYEQFF TGCGCCAGCAGCTTGGTATCAGGCTATGAGCAGTTCTTC
TRBJ1-6 - TRBV2 - CASNLGHSPLHF TGTGCCAGCAATTTGGGACACTCACCCCTCCACTTT
TRBJ2-2 - TRBV30 - CAWSGAAGELFF TGTGCCTGGAGTGGAGCGGCCGGGGAGCTGTTTTTT
TRBJ2-2 - TRBV5-1 TRBD2 CASSFVRGGAGELFF TGCGCCAGCAGCTTCGTGAGGGGAGGGGCCGGGGAGCTGTTTTTT
TRBJ2-3 - TRBV5-4 - CASSSGQFTDTQYF TGTGCCAGCAGCTCTGGACAGTTCACAGATACGCAGTATTTT
TRBJ1-4 - TRBV15 - CATSRVANEKLFF TGTGCCACCAGCAGGGTCGCGAATGAAAAACTGTTTTTT
TRBJ1-2 - TRBV3-1/TRBV3-2 TRBD1 CASSESQGTELLLYGYTF TGTGCCAGCAGCGAATCCCAGGGGACAGAGCTTCTCCTCTATGGCTACACCTTC
TRBJ2-1 - TRBV6-1 TRBD1 CASREQGAAYNEQFF TGTGCCAGCAGGGAACAGGGGGCGGCTTACAATGAGCAGTTCTTC
TRBJ2-7 - TRBV11-3 TRBD1 CASSLWRTGAEQYF TGTGCCAGCAGCTTATGGAGGACAGGGGCCGAGCAGTACTTC
TRBJ2-1 few TRBV11-3 - CASSAGLGNEQFF TGTGCCAGCAGCGCGGGACTGGGCAATGAGCAGTTCTTC
TRBJ1-2 few TRBV28 - CASRAGGGDGYTF TGTGCCAGCAGGGCCGGAGGGGGGGATGGCTACACCTTC
TRBJ2-7 few TRBV5-4 TRBD2 CASSPVAGAYEQYF TGTGCCAGCAGCCCCGTGGCGGGGGCCTACGAGCAGTACTTC
TRBJ1-5 - TRBV7-9 - CASSHSNQPQHF TGTGCCAGCAGCCATAGCAATCAGCCCCAGCATTTT
TRBJ2-1 - TRBV27 TRBD2 CASQITASGRHEQFF TGTGCCAGTCAGATAACGGCTAGCGGGAGACATGAGCAGTTCTTC
TRBJ1-2 few TRBV5-6 - CASSQTDFYGYTF TGTGCCAGCAGCCAGACAGATTTTTATGGCTACACCTTC
TRBJ2-1 - TRBV14 - CASSQVDSIEQFF TGTGCCAGCAGCCAAGTGGACTCAATTGAGCAGTTCTTC
TRBJ2-1 - TRBV10-2 TRBD2 CASRNSRTSGRSEQFF TGCGCCAGCAGAAACTCAAGGACTAGCGGGAGAAGTGAGCAGTTCTTC
TRBJ2-7 - TRBV6-5 - CASHVSVGYEQYF TGTGCCAGCCACGTGAGCGTTGGGTACGAGCAGTACTTC
TRBJ1-5 - TRBV19 - CASSISWGTSNQPQHF TGTGCCAGTAGTATTTCTTGGGGCACTAGCAATCAGCCCCAGCATTTT
TRBJ1-1 - TRBV5-1 - CASSLGYQALNTEAFF TGCGCCAGCAGCTTGGGGTACCAGGCCCTGAACACTGAAGCTTTCTTT
TRBJ1-4 - TRBV5-6 TRBD1 CASSFGQGAEKLFF TGTGCCAGCAGCTTCGGACAGGGGGCTGAAAAACTGTTTTTT
TRBJ1-2 - TRBV10-2 TRBD1 CASRDRGDYGYTF TGCGCCAGCAGAGACAGGGGGGACTATGGCTACACCTTC
TRBJ2-7 few TRBV3-1/TRBV3-2 - CASSHRAYSYEQYF TGTGCCAGCAGCCACAGGGCCTACTCCTACGAGCAGTACTTC
TRBJ2-7 - TRBV5-1 - CASSPQTGMRDGQYF TGCGCCAGCAGCCCCCAAACAGGTATGAGAGACGGGCAGTACTTC
TRBJ1-1 once TRBV2 TRBD1 CASRVGQGYGEAFF TGTGCCAGCAGGGTGGGACAGGGGTACGGTGAAGCTTTCTTT
TRBJ2-6 - TRBV4-1 - CASSQGLVSGANVLTF TGCGCCAGCAGCCAAGGACTGGTCTCTGGGGCCAACGTCCTGACTTTC
TRBJ2-7 - TRBV7-9 - CASSPTGGGATREQYF TGTGCCAGCAGCCCTACGGGGGGCGGGGCCACCCGGGAGCAGTACTTC
TRBJ2-3 once TRBV9 TRBD2 CASSVTSGRPRVTDTQYF TGTGCCAGCAGCGTCACTAGCGGGAGGCCCCGGGTCACAGATACGCAGTATTTT
TRBJ2-3 - TRBV6-7 TRBD2 CASSSSSSGSGTDTQYF TGTGCCAGCAGTTCCTCTTCTAGCGGATCCGGCACAGATACGCAGTATTTT
TRBJ2-3 few TRBV7-9 TRBD1 CASSLGTTGGRTDTQYF TGTGCCAGCAGCTTAGGAACGACAGGGGGCCGCACAGATACGCAGTATTTT
TRBJ2-3 - TRBV6-5 TRBD2 CASSYKGLAGGDTQYF TGTGCCAGCAGTTACAAGGGACTAGCGGGAGGGGATACGCAGTATTTT
TRBJ2-7 - TRBV10-1 TRBD1 CASSRNPGGSGGEQYF TGCGCCAGCAGTCGTAACCCAGGGGGATCCGGTGGGGAGCAGTACTTC
TRBJ2-1 - TRBV9 - CASSVYARADNEQFF TGTGCCAGCAGCGTATACGCCAGGGCAGACAATGAGCAGTTCTTC
TRBJ1-2 - TRBV10-1 - CASSNRREPGDYGYTF TGCGCCAGCAGTAACCGTAGAGAACCAGGGGACTATGGCTACACCTTC
TRBJ1-1 - TRBV29-1 TRBD1 CSVVDRGMNTEAFF TGCAGCGTTGTGGACAGGGGGATGAACACTGAAGCTTTCTTT
TRBJ2-3 - TRBV6-5 - CASSGQGLRTDTQYF TGTGCCAGCTCAGGCCAGGGGTTAAGAACAGATACGCAGTATTTT
TRBJ2-1 - TRBV7-2 TRBD2 CASSLGLAGGYNEQFF TGTGCCAGCAGCCTCGGACTAGCGGGAGGGTACAATGAGCAGTTCTTC
TRBJ1-5 many TRBV29-1 - CSVDLGGNQPQHF TGCAGCGTTGATCTAGGGGGCAATCAGCCCCAGCATTTT
TRBJ2-7 once TRBV5-6 TRBD2 CASSFRTSGGYEQYF TGTGCCAGCAGCTTCCGGACTAGCGGAGGGTACGAGCAGTACTTC
TRBJ2-7 - TRBV6-5 TRBD2 CASSSRDGGTYEQYF TGTGCCAGCAGTTCACGGGACGGGGGGACCTACGAGCAGTACTTC
TRBJ2-2 few TRBV24-1 - CATSDRGTDTGELFF TGTGCCACCAGTGACCGCGGAACGGACACCGGGGAGCTGTTTTTT
TRBJ2-1 - TRBV25-1 - CASGWAGDEQFF TGTGCCAGCGGATGGGCTGGCGATGAGCAGTTCTTC
TRBJ2-1 - TRBV11-2 - CASSLGFRVRLAINEQFF TGTGCCAGCAGCTTAGGGTTTCGGGTAAGGCTAGCGATCAATGAGCAGTTCTTC